The clone carrying this T cell receptor beta chain was recorded a few times. Its antigen is unknown. This sample is drawn from a study of response to subunit inactivated influenza vaccine. Study results and caveats: Authors suggested each seasonal flu vaccination may recruit only limited numbers of new T cells.

TCRdb re-called the RT-PCR reads with MiXCR, one entry per CDR3 protein. This table holds roughly 700,000 distinct CDR3 sequences, roughly 13% found once. V dropped 0 bases and J dropped 6; count of bases not matched to a gene: 13. From germline, CDR1 is DFQATT and CDR2 SNEGSKA (reference sequence). CDR3 length: 17 amino acids. This specimen was PBMCs from blood, taken about 14 days before vaccination. The chain joins TRBV20-1 to TRBJ2-1; 8 bases match TRBD1. The receptor's source is a man aged 50 to 59 who received an inactivated influenza vaccine. The CDR3 DNA reads as TGCAGTGCTAGAGATCCAGGACAGGGCTTGAGGCCCAATGAGCAGTTCTTC. Its translation is CSARDPGQGLRPNEQFF.